This T cell receptor (beta chain) comes out of a study of technical replicates of blood from a handful of donors. Repertoires were generated with immunoSEQ multiplex PCR, while TCRdb's copy carries only in-frame clones and drops some. Of about 59,000 clones listed, around 93% are singletons. V shed 5 bases and J 2 bases; nucleotides not matched to a gene: 9. CDR1 is PRHDT and CDR2 is FYEKMQ in the germline V gene (reference sequence). CDR3 size: 16 residues. This chain uses TRBV13 with TRBJ2-7, with 10 bases lining up with TRBD2. The sequencing input was PBMCs. This clonotype originated in a human donor in good health. Some clones in this sample may be carry-over from other donors' samples. CDR3 loop: CASSTLNLAGAYEQYF. As DNA, the CDR3 is TGTGCCAGCAGCACCCTGAATCTAGCGGGGGCCTACGAGCAGTACTTC. The whole variable domain, remainder taken from reference TRBV13 and TRBJ2-7, is AAGVIQSPRHLIKEKRETATLKCYPIPRHDTVYWYQQGPGQDPQFLISFYEKMQSDKGSIPDRFSAQQFSDYHSELNMSSLELGDSALYFCASSTLNLAGAYEQYFGPGTRLTVT.